The entry below describes one T cell receptor (beta chain). The CDR3 has 16 amino acids. This entry belongs to a study of blood T cell repertoires in COVID-19. Overall study: The origin of the acute and convalescent COVID-19 samples was the United States, Italy and Spain. Sample material is recorded as cDNA or gDNA derived from T cells, B-cell-depleted T cells, or PBMCs.

In the authors' methods: Reference gene primer amplification gave nucleated cell count estimates. TCRdb's copy holds only in-frame clones and misses some; the assay was immunoSEQ multiplex PCR. The V and J calls and clone size were taken over from that table, and D and trimming were inferred from the DNA. The data show some 96,000 clones, approximately 86% seen once. The rearrangement uses TRBV21-1 and TRBJ1-1. TRBV21-1 is annotated as a pseudogene. The sequenced sample was peripheral blood. This sequence was found in a man between 50 and 59 years old with acute or convalescent COVID-19. The CDR3 DNA follows: TGTGCCAGCAGCAAAAACGCCCCGGGGGGAGACACTGAAGCTTTCTTT. As protein: CASSKNAPGGDTEAFF.